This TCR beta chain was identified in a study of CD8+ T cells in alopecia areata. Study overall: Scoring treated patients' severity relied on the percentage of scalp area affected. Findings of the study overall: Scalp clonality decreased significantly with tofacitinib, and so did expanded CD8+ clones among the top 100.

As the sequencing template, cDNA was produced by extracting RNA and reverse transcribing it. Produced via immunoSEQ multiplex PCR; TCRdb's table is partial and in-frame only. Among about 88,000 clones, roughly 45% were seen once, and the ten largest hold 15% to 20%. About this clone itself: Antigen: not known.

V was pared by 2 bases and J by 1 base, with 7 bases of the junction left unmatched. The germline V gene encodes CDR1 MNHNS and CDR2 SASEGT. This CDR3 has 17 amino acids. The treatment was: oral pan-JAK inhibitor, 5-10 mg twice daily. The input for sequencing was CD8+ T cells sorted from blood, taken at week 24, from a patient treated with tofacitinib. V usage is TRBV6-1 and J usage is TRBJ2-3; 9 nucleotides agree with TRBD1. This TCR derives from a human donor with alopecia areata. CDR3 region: CASSERGTGFGTDTQYF. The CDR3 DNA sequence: TGTGCCAGCAGTGAAAGGGGGACAGGGTTTGGCACAGATACGCAGTATTTT.